This T cell receptor (beta chain) was sequenced in a study of blood T cells in healthy people across ages. A sample-barcoded 5' primer and a J-beta primer mix were used in a second PCR of roughly 7 to 11 cycles. TCRdb itself ran the 5' RACE reads through MiXCR, one entry per CDR3 protein. Of more than 500,000 distinct CDR3 sequences in the sample, 25% to 35% were seen once. These records were also assigned to another study, of T cells of mothers and their children.

The TCR originated in a boy aged 2 to 10 in good health. The sample consisted of blood.

The CDR3 DNA reads TGCGCCAGCAGCCAAGATACAGCAGATACGCAGTATTTT. This gives the protein CASSQDTADTQYF. The V gene is TRBV4-3, the J gene TRBJ2-3; D is uncertain. CDR3 length: 13 amino acids. Germline CDR1 is LGHNA and CDR2 is YSLEER. V gave up 0 bases and J gave up 4 bases, with 5 bases separating them.